This is a list of T cell receptor beta chains from one sample in a study of T cell responses to AZD1222 COVID-19 vaccine. The assay was immunoSEQ multiplex PCR, and TCRdb's table has in-frame clones only and misses some. The table shows under 150,000 clones, with about 90% occurring only once. The specimen was peripheral blood, collected on day 0 of MenACWY control vaccination. These receptors originate from an adult in good health. Each CDR3 is given without its conserved first and last residue. Each record gives: V gene, CDR3 length, CDR3 protein.

v_call: TRBV30
cdr3_length: 15
cdr3_aa: AWSVLRLAGGRETQY

v_call: TRBV7-6
cdr3_length: 14
cdr3_aa: ASSRRASGSTDTQY

v_call: TRBV7-2
cdr3_length: 13
cdr3_aa: ASSYGRAPYNEQF

v_call: TRBV25-1
cdr3_length: 10
cdr3_aa: ASNGPYTEAF

v_call: TRBV9
cdr3_length: 14
cdr3_aa: ASSPHSGLDTGELF

v_call: TRBV29-1
cdr3_length: 11
cdr3_aa: SVVTAANYGYT

v_call: TRBV3-1/TRBV3-2
cdr3_length: 11
cdr3_aa: ASSPLLGNEQF

v_call: TRBV6-5
cdr3_length: 12
cdr3_aa: ASISLGGVYEQY

v_call: TRBV18
cdr3_length: 13
cdr3_aa: ASSPTGQRTGELF

v_call: TRBV7-3
cdr3_length: 11
cdr3_aa: ASSLGKGYEQY

v_call: TRBV13
cdr3_length: 13
cdr3_aa: ASSLGPRSTDTQY

v_call: TRBV4-1
cdr3_length: 14
cdr3_aa: ASSQERGQSSYEQY

v_call: TRBV5-6
cdr3_length: 15
cdr3_aa: ASSPGQGTATNEKLF

v_call: TRBV30
cdr3_length: 15
cdr3_aa: AWSPPPRLAVTYEQY

v_call: TRBV5-1
cdr3_length: 13
cdr3_aa: ASSLEGTAPPPLH

v_call: TRBV9
cdr3_length: 12
cdr3_aa: ASSVGTEASEQY

v_call: TRBV9
cdr3_length: 11
cdr3_aa: ASSVVTDYGYT

v_call: TRBV12-3/TRBV12-4
cdr3_length: 10
cdr3_aa: ASNPGQGGYT